This is a list of T cell receptor beta chains from one sample in a study of blood T cell repertoires in COVID-19. Using immunoSEQ multiplex PCR, the repertoire was profiled, and TCRdb retains in-frame clones only, with some absent. The sample consists of about 230,000 clones, roughly 90% of them appearing once. Input material: peripheral blood. The receptors were gathered from an older woman with acute or convalescent COVID-19. Both conserved end residues are part of each CDR3. The D gene is left open where the match is weak. Clone size is not always given. Where it is, it says once, few, many or a class for expanded clones.

-,TRBV4-2,14,TRBJ1-1,few,TGTGCCAGCAGCCAAGATACAGGGAGCTTGAAGGCTTTCTTT,CASSQDTGSLKAFF
TRBD1,TRBV19,11,TRBJ1-1,few,TGTGCCAGTAGTTTCCAGGGGGGAGCTTTCTTT,CASSFQGGAFF
-,TRBV9,15,TRBJ1-1,-,TGTGCCAGCAGCGTAGTCGCAGACTGGAACACTGAAGCTTTCTTT,CASSVVADWNTEAFF
TRBD2,TRBV19,16,TRBJ2-2,-,TGTGCCAGTAGTAGGATAGCGGGGTCGAACACCGGGGAGCTGTTTTTT,CASSRIAGSNTGELFF
-,TRBV5-6,17,TRBJ2-2,-,TGTGCCAGCAGCTTCCTTAGTGGAGAGATGAACACCGGGGAGCTGTTTTTT,CASSFLSGEMNTGELFF
-,TRBV10-3,12,TRBJ1-2,-,TGTGCCATCAGGGCAGGGAAATGGAGCTACACCTTC,CAIRAGKWSYTF
TRBD2,TRBV14,21,TRBJ2-2,-,TGTGCCAGCAGCCAAGGGCCACCGGGACTAGCGGGAGGAGGGAACACCGGGGAGCTGTTTTTT,CASSQGPPGLAGGGNTGELFF
-,TRBV5-1,15,TRBJ1-2,-,TGCGCCAGCAGCTTGGCCCCGGGACTAGACTATGGCTACACCTTC,CASSLAPGLDYGYTF
-,TRBV6-5,15,TRBJ1-2,-,TGTGCCAGCAGCCGCCCTGGTGCGGGTATCTATGGCTACACCTTC,CASSRPGAGIYGYTF
-,TRBV6-4,15,TRBJ2-1,-,TGTGCCAGCAGTGCGGGAACCGGATCCTACAATGAGCAGTTCTTC,CASSAGTGSYNEQFF
TRBD1,TRBV24-1,17,TRBJ2-5,once,TGTGCCACCAGTGACCTGTCCGGGACAGGGGACCCTAAAACCCAGTACTTC,CATSDLSGTGDPKTQYF
TRBD1,TRBV19,15,TRBJ1-4,-,TGTGCCAGTAGTATAGGGACAGGAACTAATGAAAAACTGTTTTTT,CASSIGTGTNEKLFF
TRBD1,TRBV19,17,TRBJ1-6,-,TGTGCCAGTAGTTCCCCCCCGAGAGGACAGGGGCCTTCACCCCTCCACTTT,CASSSPPRGQGPSPLHF
-,TRBV29-1,12,TRBJ1-5,-,TGCAGCGTTCGCGATAGCAATCAGCCCCAGCATTTT,CSVRDSNQPQHF
-,TRBV5-4,14,TRBJ1-4,-,TGTGCCAGCAGCCCCAATGGGCCTAATGAAAAACTGTTTTTT,CASSPNGPNEKLFF
TRBD1,TRBV6-5,15,TRBJ1-6,-,TGTGCCAGCAGTTTAGTAGACAGGGTGGGTTCACCCCTCCACTTT,CASSLVDRVGSPLHF
-,TRBV19,15,TRBJ2-2,-,TGTGCCAGTACCCGACCGGGACAAGCAACCGGGGAGCTGTTTTTT,CASTRPGQATGELFF
TRBD2,TRBV4-1,15,TRBJ2-1,-,TGCGCCAGCAGATGGACTAGCGGGGGGAACAATGAGCAGTTCTTC,CASRWTSGGNNEQFF
TRBD2,TRBV3-1/TRBV3-2,13,TRBJ2-3,once,TGTGCCAGCAGCCCCCACGGGGGGGATACGCAGTATTTT,CASSPHGGDTQYF
-,TRBV29-1,12,TRBJ2-4,-,TGCAGCGTTGCAGGGGCCAAAAACATTCAGTACTTC,CSVAGAKNIQYF
TRBD1,TRBV6-6,15,TRBJ1-2,-,TGTGCCAGCAGCAGGACAGGGGGCGCGGGCTATGGCTACACCTTC,CASSRTGGAGYGYTF
-,TRBV7-9,14,TRBJ2-3,-,TGTGCCAGCGGGTCCCTCGTCAGGCGCGATACGCAGTATTTT,CASGSLVRRDTQYF
-,TRBV12-5,14,TRBJ2-5,-,TGTGCTAGTGGTTTCGACTTGGCTAGGGAGACCCAGTACTTC,CASGFDLARETQYF
-,TRBV30,13,TRBJ1-1,-,TGTGCCTGGAGTAGGACAGCCAACACTGAAGCTTTCTTT,CAWSRTANTEAFF
-,TRBV6-6,20,TRBJ2-4,-,TGTGCCAGCAGTCCATATAGCGCGGCGGGGACCACGGCGGCCAAAAACATTCAGTACTTC,CASSPYSAAGTTAAKNIQYF
-,TRBV7-2,13,TRBJ1-1,-,TGTGCCAGCAGGACAGGCCCGGACACTGAAGCTTTCTTT,CASRTGPDTEAFF